This TCR beta chain was found in a study of Tregs in tolerant kidney transplant recipients. Here immunoSEQ multiplex PCR was the method, and the copy in TCRdb shows in-frame clones only, minus some. This sample's table reports around 48,000 clones. About this clone: The CDR3 extends 3 residues past the end of the read, so its final part is completed from the germline J gene.

Trimming cost V 0 bases and J 5 bases; bases outside gene matches: 0. CDR1 is MNHEY, CDR2 SVGEGT, per germline. The CDR3 covers 14 residues. The chain recombines TRBV6-2 or TRBV6-3 with TRBJ2-3; the match to TRBD2 covers 9 bases. The sample consisted of CD4+ T cells from blood, taken before the transplant. This sequence originates from a human donor who received a combined kidney and bone marrow transplant. CDR3 residues: CASSYSTSGDTQYF. CDR3 DNA, as far as it was read: TGTGCCAGCAGTTACTCGACTAGCGGAGATACG.